The TCR beta chain under discussion was sequenced for a study of blood T cell repertoires in COVID-19. V was shortened by 4 bases and J by 8 bases, with 12 bases between the two germline ends. The CDR3 has 12 residues. Germline V gene lookup returns CDR1 SGDLS and CDR2 YYNGEE. The assay was immunoSEQ multiplex PCR, and TCRdb's table has in-frame clones only and misses some. The sample holds approximately 70,000 clones, 65% to 90% seen once. The source is a man in his 70s with active or convalescent COVID-19. The sequencing sample was made of peripheral blood. The rearrangement uses TRBV9 and TRBJ1-2; possible D gene TRBD1, 6 bases. The CDR3 region is CASSSNRDGYTF. The CDR3 DNA is TGTGCCAGCAGCTCGAACAGGGACGGCTACACCTTC.